The 25 T cell receptor beta chains below come from one sample, sequenced in a study of identical twins. TCRdb called the 5' RACE reads again in MiXCR, with one record for every CDR3 protein. The data show roughly 690,000 distinct CDR3 sequences, with over 5% seen just once and about 2% held by the top ten. Material: naive T cells sorted from blood. The receptors were gathered from a man between 18 and 35 years old in good health.

The chain combines TRBV28 with TRBJ2-7; 10 positions agree with TRBD1. With 6 bases clipped from V and 4 bases from J, the junction kept 12 bases outside the gene matches. This CDR3 is built from 16 residues. Germline CDR1 is MDHEN and CDR2 is SYDVKM. CDR3 sequence (DNA): TGTGCCAGCAGGAACCCGGGACAGGGGAAGGGGTACGAGCAGTACTTC. Translating it yields CASRNPGQGKGYEQYF.

This clonotype has a handful of counts. The genes are TRBV20-1 and TRBJ2-2; 7 nucleotides agree with TRBD1. The V gene end was trimmed by 6 bases and the J gene end by 5 bases; junction bases not matched to a gene: 12. CDR1 is DFQATT, CDR2 SNEGSKA, per germline (reference sequence). This CDR3 is built from 15 residues. The CDR3 is CSAPAQDRVTGELFF. CDR3 in DNA: TGCAGTGCCCCAGCTCAAGACAGGGTTACCGGGGAGCTGTTTTTT.

This clonotype came up many times. The J gene is TRBJ1-1, the V gene TRBV2; 7 bases are shared with TRBD1. Looked up from germline, CDR1 is SNHLY and CDR2 is FYNNEI. V was pared by 7 bases and J by 3 bases, with 11 bases of the junction left unmatched. The CDR3 totals 15 residues. This CDR3 is CASTAGTVGHTEAFF. The CDR3 region has the DNA TGTGCCAGCACGGCAGGGACAGTCGGCCACACTGAAGCTTTCTTT. The whole variable domain, remainder taken from reference TRBV2 and TRBJ1-1, is EPEVTQTPSHQVTQMGQEVILRCVPISNHLYFYWYRQILGQKVEFLVSFYNNEISEKSEIFDDQFSVERPDGSNFTLKIRSTKLEDSAMYFCASTAGTVGHTEAFFGQGTRLTVV.

This chain links TRBV4-1 with TRBJ2-5; D may be TRBD2 (6 bases). Per the germline V gene, CDR1 is MGHRA and CDR2 is YSYEKL. CDR3 size: 16 residues. With 1 base removed from V and 1 base from J, the gap between germline ends came to 13 bases. CDR3: CASSQVSGDAQETQYF. The CDR3 bases are TGCGCCAGCAGCCAAGTTTCGGGAGATGCCCAAGAGACCCAGTACTTC.

This clonotype was found many times. The chain combines TRBV6-5 with TRBJ1-6, with TRBD1 identical over 10 bases. Germline loops: CDR1 MNHEY, CDR2 SVGAGI. The CDR3 runs to 15 residues. V lost 7 bases to trimming and J lost 9 bases; unmatched junction nucleotides: 9. The CDR3 is CASNLKDRGLSPLHF. CDR3 in DNA: TGTGCCAGCAATTTGAAAGACAGGGGGCTTTCACCCCTCCACTTT.

This clonotype occurred many times. The rearrangement joins TRBV20-1 to TRBJ2-3; D is uncertain. This CDR3 comprises 15 residues. The ends were cut back, 0 bases at V and 3 bases at J, with 13 bases in the middle. CDR1 and CDR2 (germline): DFQATT, SNEGSKA (reference sequence). The CDR3 protein is CSAREGPLGTDTQYF. The DNA for the CDR3 is TGCAGTGCTAGAGAAGGCCCCCTCGGGACAGATACGCAGTATTTT.

The chain joins TRBV5-1 to TRBJ2-3; 7 bases agree with TRBD2. CDR3 length: 14 residues. With 3 bases clipped from V and 4 bases from J, the junction kept 5 bases outside the gene matches. The germline gives CDR1 SGHRS, CDR2 YFSETQ. CDR3 coding DNA: TGCGCCAGCAGCTGGGCGGGAGACGCAGATACGCAGTATTTT. Protein sequence: CASSWAGDADTQYF.

The table lists this clonotype with many counts. The rearrangement uses TRBV12-3 or TRBV12-4 and TRBJ2-1; a possible D gene is TRBD2 (5 bases). CDR3 length equals 12 residues. The V end was cut by 5 bases, the J end by 10 bases, with 12 bases between. CDR3 nucleotides: TGTGCCAGCAGTCCAGAGGGTTTCGAGCAGTTCTTC. As protein: CASSPEGFEQFF.

This clonotype was counted many times. The chain links TRBV28 to TRBJ2-7; the match to TRBD1 covers 7 bases. Germline V lookup: CDR1 MDHEN, CDR2 SYDVKM. The CDR3 is 13 residues long. Trimming took 6 bases from V and 5 from J; bases not matched to a gene: 7. CDR3 sequence: CASRPDRVHEQYF. Here the CDR3 DNA reads TGTGCCAGCAGGCCCGACAGGGTCCACGAGCAGTACTTC.

V and J are TRBV6-1 and TRBJ2-3; 9 nucleotides line up with TRBD2. This CDR3 has 19 residues. Germline V gives CDR1 MNHNS, CDR2 SASEGT. V lost 8 bases and J lost 2; bases outside the gene matches: 20. CDR3 residues: CASDPTRPSGILPTDTQYF. The CDR3 coding sequence is TGTGCCAGCGACCCTACTCGGCCTAGCGGGATCCTTCCCACAGATACGCAGTATTTT.

This clonotype showed up just a few times. V gene TRBV27 combines with J gene TRBJ2-7; 7 bases agree with TRBD2. This CDR3 region has 15 residues. Germline-derived CDR1 and CDR2 are MNHEY and SMNVEV (reference sequence). Losses at the gene ends were 7 bases for V and 2 bases for J; bases not matched to a gene: 11. The CDR3 bases are TGTGCCAGCAATCCTCTGGGGGGGACCACCTACGAGCAGTACTTC. Its translation: CASNPLGGTTYEQYF.

A note on this clonotype: This may be a read error, as it is one base from a much larger clone. The V gene is TRBV12-3 or TRBV12-4, the J gene TRBJ2-2, with 8 bases fitting TRBD2. The CDR3 sequence is 15 residues long. Trimming took 8 bases from V and 4 from J; bases not matched to a gene: 9. This CDR3 reads CASGSGRACTGELFF. The CDR3 region has the DNA TGTGCCAGCGGAAGCGGGAGAGCGTGCACCGGGGAGCTGTTTTTT.

This clonotype has just a few counts. This sequence joins TRBV20-1 and TRBJ1-5; 9 bases match TRBD1. CDR3 size: 15 residues. CDR1 and CDR2 (germline): DFQATT, SNEGSKA (reference sequence). Trimming took 1 base from V and 5 from J; bases not matched to a gene: 6. The CDR3 DNA sequence: TGCAGTGCTAGAGGGACAGGGGTTAGGGATCAGCCCCAGCATTTT. It specifies CSARGTGVRDQPQHF.

The chain uses TRBV7-8 and TRBJ2-7, with D possibly being TRBD1 (6 bases). CDR1 SGHVS and CDR2 FQNEAQ come from the germline V gene. The CDR3 contains 14 residues. V dropped 5 bases and J dropped 7 bases, with 18 bases sitting between them. The CDR3 sequence is CASSPENRVAEQYV. The CDR3 DNA reads as TGTGCCAGCAGCCCGGAAAACAGGGTTGCGGAGCAGTACGTC.

This clonotype came up many times. This chain uses TRBV12-3 or TRBV12-4 with TRBJ2-7; 7 bases are shared with TRBD1. This CDR3 contains 12 residues. Losses at the gene ends were 5 bases for V and 5 bases for J; bases not matched to a gene: 3. CDR3 in DNA: TGTGCCAGCAGTCTCGGACAGGACGAGCAGTACGTC. Protein product: CASSLGQDEQYV.

The rearrangement joins TRBV6-2 or TRBV6-3 to TRBJ2-2; possible D gene TRBD2, 6 bases. The germline V and J ends were trimmed by 7 bases and 3 bases, with 9 bases remaining between them. This CDR3 has 13 amino acids. Germline V gene data show CDR1 as MNHEY and CDR2 as SVGEGT. CDR3 loop: CASKWGDTGELFF. CDR3 nucleotide sequence: TGTGCCAGCAAGTGGGGGGACACCGGGGAGCTGTTTTTT.

This clonotype was seen at least ten times. The chain joins TRBV5-1 to TRBJ1-3; D is uncertain. This CDR3 comprises 16 residues. Germline CDR1 is SGHRS and CDR2 is YFSETQ. V dropped 1 base and J dropped 4 bases, with 15 bases sitting between them. The DNA for the CDR3 is TGCGCCAGCAGCTTGTACGGGTTGTCTGCGGGAAACACCATATATTTT. It is translated as CASSLYGLSAGNTIYF.

This clonotype was seen a few times. The chain combines TRBV15 with TRBJ2-3, with TRBD1 matching over 8 bases. Germline CDR1 reads LNHNV; CDR2 reads YYDKDF (reference sequence). This CDR3 is built from 17 residues. J was trimmed by 4 bases and V by 5 bases; bases with no gene match: 14. CDR3 loop: CATSRYPTGARADTQYF. The DNA of the CDR3 is TGTGCCACCAGCCGGTACCCGACAGGGGCGAGGGCAGATACGCAGTATTTT. The full variable domain, with the rest looked up from reference TRBV15 and TRBJ2-3, is DAMVIQNPRYQVTQFGKPVTLSCSQTLNHNVMYWYQQKSSQAPKLLFHYYDKDFNNEADTPDNFQSRRPNTSFCFLDIRSPGLGDTAMYLCATSRYPTGARADTQYFGPGTRLTVL.

This clonotype was detected only a few times. The V call is TRBV6-2 or TRBV6-3, the J call TRBJ1-2; unclear D gene. This CDR3 is 14 amino acids long. CDR1 and CDR2 from the germline V gene are MNHEY and SVGEGT. The V end lost 0 bases, the J end lost 6 bases, and 11 bases lay between the germline ends. In DNA form, the CDR3 reads TGTGCCAGCAGTTACTCGATGGTCCGCCATGGCTACACCTTC. Protein sequence: CASSYSMVRHGYTF.

This clonotype has more than one count but fewer than ten. V usage is TRBV15 and J usage is TRBJ1-5, with D tentatively TRBD1 (5 bases). V was trimmed by 1 base and J by 5 bases, leaving 18 bases between them. There are 17 residues in the CDR3. Germline values: CDR1 LNHNV, CDR2 YYDKDF (reference sequence). In DNA form, the CDR3 reads TGTGCCACCAGCAGAGCCACTGCTACCAGGGCCCATCAGCCCCAGCATTTT. This codes for CATSRATATRAHQPQHF.

This clonotype appeared many times. The rearrangement joins TRBV5-1 to TRBJ2-1; perhaps D is TRBD1 or TRBD2 (5 bases each). This CDR3 spans 15 amino acids. Germline V CDR1 and CDR2: SGHRS, YFSETQ. V was cut by 0 bases and J by 5 bases, with 12 bases left in between. The CDR3 DNA sequence: TGCGCCAGCAGCTTGGATTCGGTGGGACACAATGAGCAGTTCTTC. This gives the protein CASSLDSVGHNEQFF.

This clonotype occurred many times. This sequence joins TRBV5-1 and TRBJ1-1; D ambiguous. This CDR3 has 14 residues. CDR1 and CDR2 (germline): SGHRS, YFSETQ. Trimming took 0 bases from V and 4 from J, leaving 10 bases between them. This chain's CDR3 is CASSLGGGGTEAFF. The CDR3 DNA reads TGCGCCAGCAGCTTGGGGGGAGGCGGCACTGAAGCTTTCTTT.

This chain uses TRBV7-2 with TRBJ2-5; perhaps D is TRBD1 or TRBD2 (5 bases each). This CDR3 is 14 amino acids long. CDR1 is SGHTA, CDR2 FQGNSA, per germline. Trimming removed 5 bases from V and 3 bases from J, with 13 bases in between. DNA for the CDR3: TGTGCCAGCAGCCGGGACGGGTTTGAAGAGACCCAGTACTTC. Its protein product is CASSRDGFEETQYF.

This clonotype has a count of ten or more. The chain uses TRBV27 and TRBJ2-3; 10 bases map to TRBD2. After removal of 1 base from V and 4 bases from J, the junction contained 8 bases not matched to a gene. The length of the CDR3 is 17 residues. Germline V lookup: CDR1 MNHEY, CDR2 SMNVEV (reference sequence). The CDR3 nucleotides are TGTGCCAGCAGTTTATTCCTTCTAGCGGGAGTACCAGATACGCAGTATTTT. Residues: CASSLFLLAGVPDTQYF.

This chain links TRBV10-3 with TRBJ1-2; D is possibly TRBD1 (6 bases). V gave up 5 bases and J gave up 0 bases, with 13 bases separating them. Per the germline V gene, CDR1 is ENHRY and CDR2 is SYGVKD. The CDR3 has 15 amino acids. CDR3 sequence reads: CAISSRTVANYGYTF. CDR3 coding DNA: TGTGCCATCAGTAGCCGGACAGTAGCTAACTATGGCTACACCTTC.